The next 20 T cell receptor beta chains were all read from a single sample in a study of blood T cell repertoires in COVID-19. Method: immunoSEQ multiplex PCR; TCRdb's copy keeps in-frame clones and lacks some. The sample lists about 250,000 clones, roughly nine tenths occurring once. The specimen sequenced was peripheral blood. The origin of the receptors is a woman in her 40s who had recovered from COVID-19.

This clone showed up just a few times. V usage is TRBV19 and J usage is TRBJ2-2; 7 bases map to TRBD1. Losses at the gene ends were 2 bases for V and 8 bases for J; bases not matched to a gene: 5. The CDR3 runs to 14 residues. Germline V CDR1 and CDR2: LNHDA, SQIVND (reference sequence). Written as DNA, the CDR3 is TGTGCCAGTAGTATACGGGACAGCGGAGGGGAGCTGTTTTTT. Protein sequence: CASSIRDSGGELFF.

V usage is TRBV7-9 and J usage is TRBJ2-5; D not resolved. The CDR3 is made up of 12 amino acids. The V gene lost 1 base and the J gene lost 11 bases, with 11 bases spanning the gap. Germline V gene lookup returns CDR1 SEHNR and CDR2 FQNEAQ (reference sequence). The CDR3 protein is CASSLEVDSQYF. CDR3 DNA sequence: TGTGCCAGCAGCTTAGAGGTTGACTCACAGTACTTC.

V usage is TRBV18 and J usage is TRBJ2-7; TRBD2 might be the D (5 bases). CDR1 is KGHSH, CDR2 LQKENI, per germline. The CDR3 is made up of 13 amino acids. With 4 bases removed from V and 3 bases from J, the gap between germline ends came to 10 bases. CDR3 DNA: TGTGCCAGCTCACTCCGGACTGACTACGAGCAGTACTTC. It yields the protein CASSLRTDYEQYF.

The V gene is TRBV6-5, the J gene TRBJ2-1; the D is unclear. The CDR3 totals 14 residues. V was shortened by 4 bases and J by 1 base, with 8 bases between the two germline ends. Germline assignment: CDR1 MNHEY and CDR2 SVGAGI. The CDR3 loop reads CASSSPRSYNEQFF. CDR3 DNA: TGTGCCAGCAGTTCACCACGGTCCTACAATGAGCAGTTCTTC.

This sequence joins TRBV5-1 and TRBJ2-3; D unclear. With 5 bases removed from V and 5 bases from J, the gap between germline ends came to 9 bases. CDR3 length: 12 residues. CDR1 and CDR2 (germline): SGHRS, YFSETQ. In nucleotides, the CDR3 is TGCGCCAGCAGGACTGATCAAGATACGCAGTATTTT. Amino acid sequence: CASRTDQDTQYF. Filled out from reference TRBV5-1 and TRBJ2-3, the complete variable domain reads KAGVTQTPRYLIKTRGQQVTLSCSPISGHRSVSWYQQTPGQGLQFLFEYFSETQRNKGNFPGRFSGRQFSNSRSEMNVSTLELGDSALYLCASRTDQDTQYFGPGTRLTVL.

A note on this clone: Germline and junction disagree at one end, which may indicate a read error. The chain employs TRBV2 and TRBJ2-1; 8 nucleotides align to TRBD2. Germline values: CDR1 SNHLY, CDR2 FYNNEI. This CDR3 has 14 amino acids. The CDR3 region is CASSEVPAGVEQFF. The CDR3 coding sequence is TGTGCCAGCAGCGAAGTTCCAGCGGGAGTGGAGCAGTTCTTC.

Note on this clone: The junction departs from germline at one end; a sequencing error may be responsible. The V call is TRBV18, the J call TRBJ2-2; D perhaps matches TRBD1 (5 bases). Germline CDR1 KGHSH, CDR2 LQKENI. CDR3 length: 13 residues. The CDR3 DNA reads TGTGCCAGCTCACCTATGGACACTGGGGAGCTGTTTTTT. This translates into CASSPMDTGELFF.

The count of this clone is one. The gene calls are TRBV25-1 and TRBJ2-1; TRBD2 aligns across 8 bases. The V and J ends lost 5 bases and 6 bases, in that order; junction bases with no gene match: 6. Germline V CDR1 and CDR2: MGHDK, SYGVNS. The CDR3 length is 14 residues. This CDR3 is CASSPQRESNEQFF. The CDR3 DNA reads as TGTGCCAGCAGTCCCCAGCGGGAGTCCAATGAGCAGTTCTTC.

The V call is TRBV19, the J call TRBJ2-2; D remains unclear. V lost 3 bases, J lost 5 bases, and 4 bases lay in between. Germline values: CDR1 LNHDA, CDR2 SQIVND (reference sequence). The CDR3 extends over 12 amino acids. CDR3 sequence reads: CASSISTGELFF. CDR3 DNA: TGTGCCAGTAGTATTAGTACCGGGGAGCTGTTTTTT.

The chain links TRBV19 to TRBJ2-1; the match to TRBD1 covers 10 bases. Germline V lookup: CDR1 LNHDA, CDR2 SQIVND (reference sequence). J gave up 7 bases and V 5 bases, and 11 bases lay outside the gene matches. The CDR3 runs to 16 residues. As DNA, the CDR3 is TGTGCCAGTAGTCCCCACCGGGACAGGGGAGGGAATGAGCAGTTCTTC. Translating it yields CASSPHRDRGGNEQFF.

The chain couples TRBV5-5 to TRBJ2-1; 10 bases map to TRBD2. Losses at the gene ends were 6 bases for V and 3 bases for J; bases not matched to a gene: 15. The germline V gene has CDR1 SGHKS and CDR2 YYEKEE (reference sequence). This CDR3 comprises 18 residues. The CDR3 protein is CASIRAPSGGDSYNEQFF. The CDR3 coding sequence is TGTGCCAGCATCCGGGCCCCTAGCGGGGGAGATAGCTACAATGAGCAGTTCTTC.

The chain combines TRBV6-5 with TRBJ1-4; D unresolved. The V end was cut by 6 bases, the J end by 0 bases, with 8 bases between. Germline V gene data show CDR1 as MNHEY and CDR2 as SVGAGI. CDR3 length equals 14 residues. CDR3 sequence (DNA): TGTGCCAGCAGCCGCACATCAACTAATGAAAAACTGTTTTTT. Protein product: CASSRTSTNEKLFF.

This CDR3 is CASKYGTGELFF. Here the CDR3 DNA reads TGTGCCAGCAAGTACGGCACCGGGGAGCTGTTTTTT. The chain links TRBV2 to TRBJ2-2; no clear D gene. Trimming took off 7 bases at V and 4 bases at J, with 7 bases between the two ends. This CDR3 comprises 12 residues. CDR1 is SNHLY and CDR2 is FYNNEI in the germline V gene.

The V and J genes are TRBV14 and TRBJ1-1; the D gene is possibly TRBD1 (5 bases). Germline V gives CDR1 SGHDN, CDR2 FVKESK. V was shortened by 4 bases and J by 5 bases, with 14 bases between the two germline ends. The CDR3 spans 14 residues. The CDR3 DNA reads TGTGCCAGCAGCCTACAGACCGGGGGGACTGAAGCTTTCTTT. Translated, it gives CASSLQTGGTEAFF.

CDR3 region: CASREPSRRDTQYF. The CDR3 DNA follows: TGTGCCAGCAGGGAGCCGTCCCGCCGAGATACGCAGTATTTT. V usage is TRBV2 and J usage is TRBJ2-3; D ambiguous. Germline V gene lookup returns CDR1 SNHLY and CDR2 FYNNEI. The CDR3 runs 14 residues. Trimming removed 6 bases at V and 5 bases at J, with 15 bases between.

The chain links TRBV7-9 to TRBJ1-3; TRBD1 matches 10 bases. CDR3 length: 14 amino acids. V shed 5 bases and J 4 bases; nucleotides not matched to a gene: 2. Germline assignment: CDR1 SEHNR and CDR2 FQNEAQ (reference sequence). The CDR3 protein is CASSGQGEGNTIYF. DNA for the CDR3: TGTGCCAGCAGCGGACAGGGGGAAGGAAACACCATATATTTT.

V usage is TRBV9 and J usage is TRBJ2-1, with 10 bases lining up with TRBD2. After removal of 3 bases from V and 3 bases from J, the junction contained 9 bases not matched to a gene. The CDR3 length is 17 residues. Germline-derived CDR1 and CDR2 are SGDLS and YYNGEE. The CDR3 region has the DNA TGTGCCAGCAGCGACGTACTAGCGGGATCCTTCTACAATGAGCAGTTCTTC. This gives the protein CASSDVLAGSFYNEQFF.

The rearrangement joins TRBV11-2 to TRBJ1-1; D unclear. The germline CDR1 and CDR2 sequences are SGHAT and FQNNGV. There are 18 residues in the CDR3. Trimming stripped 0 bases from V and 3 bases from J, with 20 bases between. The CDR3 reads CASSLDQAGPFFDTEAFF. The CDR3 nucleotides are TGTGCCAGCAGCTTAGATCAGGCAGGCCCTTTTTTCGACACTGAAGCTTTCTTT.

The chain carries TRBV7-2 and TRBJ1-2, with D uncertain. CDR1 SGHTA and CDR2 FQGNSA come from the germline V gene. This CDR3 spans 12 amino acids. V lost 5 bases and J 1 base, leaving 5 bases between the germline ends. CDR3 protein: CASSPLNYGYTF. The CDR3, as DNA: TGTGCCAGCAGCCCCCTTAACTATGGCTACACCTTC.

The chain employs TRBV6-5 and TRBJ1-6; 8 nucleotides align to TRBD1. There are 14 residues in the CDR3. The V gene's germline CDR1 is MNHEY and CDR2 SVGAGI. V was clipped by 7 bases and J by 7 bases; unmatched bases: 6. In DNA, the CDR3 is TGTGCCAGCACCAGAGGACAGGGAAATTCACCCCTCCACTTT. Amino acid sequence: CASTRGQGNSPLHF.